Each of the 21 T cell receptor beta chains below was sequenced from the same sample in a study of cytomegalovirus exposure and HLA in healthy donors. The PCR contained 60 Vbeta and 13 Jbeta primers. Sequenced by immunoSEQ multiplex PCR; TCRdb stores in-frame clones only, minus some. The data hold about 170,000 clones, with about 76% observed a single time. The sample was PBMCs. The receptors were gathered from a woman younger than 30 in good health and CMV-seropositive.

The chain carries TRBV9 and TRBJ1-2; TRBD1 aligns across 10 bases. The CDR3 sequence is 14 residues long. J gave up 6 bases and V 5 bases, and 7 bases lay outside the gene matches. Per the germline V gene, CDR1 is SGDLS and CDR2 is YYNGEE. The CDR3 spells CASRDGTGADGYTF. The CDR3 DNA reads as TGTGCCAGCAGAGACGGGACAGGGGCTGATGGCTACACCTTC.

The V gene is TRBV7-8, the J gene TRBJ1-4; TRBD1 might be the D (5 bases). Trimming pared 3 bases from V and 0 bases from J, leaving 8 bases between. Per the germline V gene, CDR1 is SGHVS and CDR2 is FQNEAQ. The CDR3 length is 15 residues. CDR3 sequence reads: CASSFQGATNEKLFF. For the CDR3, the DNA is TGTGCCAGCAGCTTTCAGGGTGCAACTAATGAAAAACTGTTTTTT.

This chain connects TRBV7-9 to TRBJ2-2; possible D gene TRBD1, 5 bases. Trimming shortened V by 5 bases and J by 7 bases, and 20 bases separated the two germline ends. Germline-derived CDR1 and CDR2 are SEHNR and FQNEAQ (reference sequence). The CDR3 consists of 16 residues. CDR3 DNA sequence: TGTGCCAGCAGCGGGGCCGGCTCCCTCGCCGGCGGGGAGCTGTTTTTT. Its protein is CASSGAGSLAGGELFF.

The J gene is TRBJ2-4, the V gene TRBV4-2, with 8 bases matching TRBD2. The V gene's germline CDR1 is LGHNA and CDR2 YNFKEQ. CDR3 length: 17 residues. V was clipped by 0 bases and J by 0 bases; unmatched bases: 4. The CDR3: CASSQEGGTRAKNIQYF. The CDR3 nucleotides are TGTGCCAGCAGCCAAGAGGGAGGGACTAGAGCCAAAAACATTCAGTACTTC.

Notes on this clone: Distinct nucleotide sequences in the sample also encode this CDR3. This rearrangement joins TRBV9 to TRBJ1-2; D uncertain. Germline CDR1 SGDLS, CDR2 YYNGEE. Between the trimmed V and J ends, which lost 2 bases and 2 bases, there was a span of 7 bases. The CDR3 is made up of 13 amino acids. This CDR3 is CASSVGQNYGYTF. The CDR3 nucleotides are TGTGCCAGCAGCGTTGGGCAGAACTATGGCTACACCTTC.

The V call is TRBV7-9, the J call TRBJ2-7; 11 nucleotides line up with TRBD1. The CDR3 length is 16 residues. In germline, CDR1 is SEHNR, CDR2 FQNEAQ (reference sequence). V trimming: 4 bases; J trimming: 3 bases; junction bases outside the gene matches: 8. As DNA, the CDR3 is TGTGCCAGCAGCTCGAAAGGACAGGGGGCACTCTACGAGCAGTACTTC. Its translation: CASSSKGQGALYEQYF. Combining the CDR3 with reference TRBV7-9 and TRBJ2-7 gives the whole variable domain DTGVSQNPRHKITKRGQNVTFRCDPISEHNRLYWYRQTLGQGPEFLTYFQNEAQLEKSRLLSDRFSAERPKGSFSTLEIQRTEQGDSAMYLCASSSKGQGALYEQYFGPGTRLTVT.

The chain carries TRBV9 and TRBJ2-5; 7 bases are a match to TRBD2. Losses at the gene ends were 0 bases for V and 3 bases for J; bases not matched to a gene: 2. The CDR3 runs to 14 residues. Germline V gene data show CDR1 as SGDLS and CDR2 as YYNGEE. CDR3 in amino acids: CASSVVGGKETQYF. The CDR3 DNA sequence: TGTGCCAGCAGCGTAGTGGGGGGGAAAGAGACCCAGTACTTC.

This chain connects TRBV6-5 to TRBJ2-1, with a possible D match to TRBD1 (6 bases). Trimming shortened V by 8 bases and J by 10 bases, and 12 bases separated the two germline ends. The CDR3 runs 11 residues. CDR1 and CDR2 (germline): MNHEY, SVGAGI. The CDR3 loop reads CASGRDTEQFF. In DNA, the CDR3 is TGTGCCAGCGGCAGGGACACCGAGCAGTTCTTC.

This chain uses TRBV30 with TRBJ1-6; 10 bases agree with TRBD1. CDR1 is GTSNPN, CDR2 SVGIG, per germline (reference sequence). CDR3 length: 14 amino acids. The trim removed 3 bases at V and 11 bases at J, leaving 7 bases unmatched. The CDR3 spells CAWRVGQGSAPLHF. The CDR3 region has the DNA TGTGCCTGGAGGGTGGGACAGGGGTCGGCACCCCTCCACTTT. The complete variable domain, with remaining parts taken from reference TRBV30 and TRBJ1-6, reads SQTIHQWPATLVQPVGSPLSLECTVEGTSNPNLYWYRQAAGRGLQLLFYSVGIGQISSEVPQNLSASRPQDRQFILSSKKLLLSDSGFYLCAWRVGQGSAPLHFGNGTRLTVT.

Only a few counts were recorded for this clone. The rearrangement links TRBV12-5 to TRBJ1-5; D is unclear. This CDR3 is built from 14 residues. Trimming removed 3 bases at V and 10 bases at J, with 16 bases between. CDR1 LGHNT and CDR2 FRNRAP come from the germline V gene. The CDR3 spells CASGLPVLQLPQHF. CDR3 sequence (DNA): TGTGCTAGTGGTTTACCGGTCCTGCAATTACCCCAGCATTTT.

This clone has just one count. The rearrangement uses TRBV29-1 and TRBJ2-7; TRBD2 agrees at 12 bases. Germline CDR1 reads SQVTM; CDR2 reads ANQGSEA. The CDR3 runs to 15 residues. Losses at the gene ends were 5 bases for V and 3 bases for J; bases not matched to a gene: 8. DNA of the CDR3: TGCAGCGTTACCCCGACTAGCGGGGGACACTACGAGCAGTACTTC. This encodes CSVTPTSGGHYEQYF.

V usage is TRBV25-1 and J usage is TRBJ2-5; D is perhaps TRBD2 (5 bases). V was trimmed by 8 bases and J by 6 bases, leaving 7 bases between them. The V gene's germline CDR1 is MGHDK and CDR2 SYGVNS. CDR3 length equals 10 residues. CDR3 DNA: TGTGCCAGCGGAGGTCAGACCCAGTACTTC. Its protein product is CASGGQTQYF.

The V gene is TRBV5-1, the J gene TRBJ2-1; perhaps TRBD1 as D (5 bases). V gave up 0 bases and J gave up 14 bases, with 18 bases separating them. This CDR3 comprises 14 residues. Germline CDR1 and CDR2: SGHRS and YFSETQ. CDR3 in amino acids: CASSLDRTPGPEFF. CDR3 DNA: TGCGCCAGCAGCTTGGACCGGACACCCGGTCCCGAGTTCTTC.

Regarding this clone: At one end the junction does not follow the germline gene, possibly because of a read error. V and J are TRBV7-7 and TRBJ2-3; perhaps TRBD1 as D (5 bases). The CDR3 runs to 14 residues. Germline-derived CDR1 and CDR2 are SSHAT and FNYEAQ (reference sequence). The DNA for the CDR3 is TGTGCTAGCAGCTCGACAGCAGGCACAGATACGCAGTATTTT. Translated, it gives CASSSTAGTDTQYF. The entire variable domain, with the rest obtained from reference TRBV7-7 and TRBJ2-3, is as follows: GAGVSQSPRYKVTKRGQDVTLRCDPISSHATLYWYQQALGQGPEFLTYFNYEAQPDKSGLPSDRFSAERPEGSISTLTIQRTEQRDSAMYRCASSSTAGTDTQYFGPGTRLTVL.

The chain carries TRBV2 and TRBJ2-1, with 9 nucleotides matching TRBD2. The CDR3 length is 15 residues. Germline CDR1 reads SNHLY; CDR2 reads FYNNEI. After removal of 7 bases from V and 5 bases from J, the junction contained 9 bases not matched to a gene. Here the CDR3 reads CASIIQAGGHNEQFF. CDR3 nucleotide sequence: TGTGCCAGCATAATCCAAGCGGGGGGCCACAATGAGCAGTTCTTC.

This clone showed up just once. The J gene is TRBJ2-3, the V gene TRBV6-6, with 7 bases aligning to TRBD2. Germline-derived CDR1 and CDR2 are MNHNY and SVGAGI (reference sequence). The CDR3 contains 14 residues. The V and J ends lost 5 bases and 2 bases, in that order; junction bases with no gene match: 4. This CDR3 reads CASSRDYTTDTQYF. DNA of the CDR3: TGTGCCAGCAGTCGGGACTATACCACAGATACGCAGTATTTT.

The chain's CDR3 is CASSKERRAGKTQYF. The DNA for the CDR3 is TGTGCCAGCAGCAAAGAAAGGAGGGCAGGAAAGACCCAGTACTTC. V and J are TRBV21-1 and TRBJ2-5; the D call TRBD2 from the table was never checked on the DNA. TRBV21-1 is shown as a pseudogene. The CDR3 runs 15 residues.

This chain uses TRBV19 with TRBJ1-2; 9 nucleotides line up with TRBD1. J gave up 4 bases and V 6 bases, and 3 bases lay outside the gene matches. CDR3 length equals 13 residues. Germline-derived CDR1 and CDR2 are LNHDA and SQIVND (reference sequence). The CDR3 region is CASRPTGGYGYTF. The CDR3 DNA sequence: TGTGCCAGTAGACCGACAGGGGGCTATGGCTACACCTTC.

The genes are TRBV5-1 and TRBJ1-1; a weak D match, TRBD1 (6 bases). V was clipped by 0 bases and J by 1 base, with 16 bases between them. There are 17 residues in the CDR3. Germline V lookup: CDR1 SGHRS, CDR2 YFSETQ. The CDR3 here is CASSLGGTGIGNTEAFF. The CDR3 nucleotides are TGCGCCAGCAGCTTGGGTGGCACAGGGATCGGGAACACTGAAGCTTTCTTT. The full variable domain, rest sourced from reference TRBV5-1 and TRBJ1-1, is KAGVTQTPRYLIKTRGQQVTLSCSPISGHRSVSWYQQTPGQGLQFLFEYFSETQRNKGNFPGRFSGRQFSNSRSEMNVSTLELGDSALYLCASSLGGTGIGNTEAFFGQGTRLTVV.

This CDR3 is CASSRVTNNEQFF. The CDR3 nucleotides read TGTGCCAGCTCTAGAGTAACGAACAATGAGCAGTTCTTC. This chain joins TRBV5-6 and TRBJ2-1; D gene unclear. The CDR3 sequence is 13 residues long. V gave up 7 bases and J gave up 5 bases, with 13 bases separating them. Germline V CDR1 and CDR2: SGHDT, YYEEEE.

J is TRBJ1-4 and V is TRBV5-1; TRBD1 matches at 7 bases. The CDR3 is 17 amino acids. The trim removed 0 bases at V and 5 bases at J, leaving 10 bases unmatched. The germline V gene encodes CDR1 SGHRS and CDR2 YFSETQ. CDR3 loop: CASSLAGQARGNEKLFF. CDR3 bases: TGCGCCAGCAGCTTGGCCGGACAGGCTCGGGGAAATGAAAAACTGTTTTTT. Full variable domain (remainder filled in from reference TRBV5-1 and TRBJ1-4): KAGVTQTPRYLIKTRGQQVTLSCSPISGHRSVSWYQQTPGQGLQFLFEYFSETQRNKGNFPGRFSGRQFSNSRSEMNVSTLELGDSALYLCASSLAGQARGNEKLFFGSGTQLSVL.